Listed below are T cell receptor beta chains from one sample, sequenced in a study of radiation and T cells in renal cell carcinoma. Profiled with immunoSEQ multiplex PCR; TCRdb holds only in-frame clones, not every one. The data hold 130,000 or so clones, with around nine tenths observed a single time. The input for sequencing was blood, taken from a patient whose treatment included radiotherapy and nephrectomy. The receptor set was obtained from a woman between 45 and 65 years old with renal cell carcinoma. Both conserved end residues are part of each CDR3. Each record gives: D gene, V gene, J gene, clone size, CDR3 DNA, CDR3 protein. D genes are given only for firm matches. For some rows the clone size is stated as once, few or many, or as a class when expanded; others skip it.

>TRBD2|TRBV5-1|TRBJ2-5|NA
TGCGCCAGCAGCTCGGCAAAACGGGGGGTCCAAGAGACCCAGTACTTC
CASSSAKRGVQETQYF
>NA|TRBV6-5|TRBJ1-2|NA
TGTGCCAGCAGTGGGTCGGACAGTAACTATGGCTACACCTTC
CASSGSDSNYGYTF
>NA|TRBV19|TRBJ2-7|NA
TGTGCCAGTATGGATAGGGGAGACGAGCAGTACTTC
CASMDRGDEQYF
>TRBD2|TRBV28|TRBJ2-1|NA
TGTGCCAGCAGCGAGCGGGGAGACAATGAGCAGTTCTTC
CASSERGDNEQFF
>TRBD1|TRBV2|TRBJ1-1|few
TGTGCCGGGATCCGGGACAGGGATAACACTGAAGCTTTCTTT
CAGIRDRDNTEAFF
>TRBD2|TRBV7-9|TRBJ2-7|NA
TGTGCCAGCAGTCCTTGGAGAGCGGGGGAATACTACGAGCAGTACTTC
CASSPWRAGEYYEQYF
>NA|TRBV19|TRBJ1-1|NA
TGTGCCAGTAGTATAGTCGAATACACTGAAGCTTTCTTT
CASSIVEYTEAFF
>NA|TRBV9|TRBJ2-1|NA
TGTGCCAGCAGCGTAGTGGGTAGCTCCTACAATGAGCAGTTCTTC
CASSVVGSSYNEQFF
>NA|TRBV21-1|TRBJ1-6|NA
TGTGCCAAAGCCGCGGGACTGGCGGATTCACCCCTCCACTTT
CAKAAGLADSPLHF
>NA|TRBV13|TRBJ1-1|NA
TGTGCCAGCAGCTACGGGAGTTCGGCTTTCTTT
CASSYGSSAFF
>TRBD1|TRBV7-2|TRBJ1-4|NA
TGTGCCAGCAGCGAGGGACAGCGCAATGAAAAACTGTTTTTT
CASSEGQRNEKLFF
>TRBD1|TRBV6-5|TRBJ2-7|NA
TGTGCCAGCAGTCACCGACAGGGTTGGGACGAGCAGTACTTC
CASSHRQGWDEQYF
>NA|TRBV12-5|TRBJ2-3|NA
TGTGCTAGTGGTTTAAGATCCCAGCGCGCAGATACGCAGTATTTT
CASGLRSQRADTQYF
>NA|TRBV7-2|TRBJ2-5|NA
TGTGCCAGCAAGAGGGGGTCCTTGGAGACCCAGTACTTC
CASKRGSLETQYF
>NA|TRBV6-5|TRBJ1-3|NA
TGTGCCAGCAGTTACGAACAGGGAAACACCATATATTTT
CASSYEQGNTIYF
>NA|TRBV9|TRBJ1-1|few
TGTGCCAGCAGCCCTTCCTCGACAGAAGTGAACACTGAAGCTTTCTTT
CASSPSSTEVNTEAFF
>TRBD1|TRBV6-6|TRBJ1-1|NA
TGTGCCAGCAGTGGAGAGGGGGCATGGACTGAAGCTTTCTTT
CASSGEGAWTEAFF
>NA|TRBV18|TRBJ2-1|once
TGTGCCAGCTCACCCCTGGGCACAGAGACCTACAATGAGCAGTTCTTC
CASSPLGTETYNEQFF